The clone carrying this TCR beta chain was seen more than once but under ten times. The antigen is unknown. Relative to the germline gene, one junction end is altered; a read error may explain this. This entry belongs to a study of blood T cells in healthy people across ages. Study-wide findings and caveats: CMV infection status of these donors was not known.

Combining a sample-barcoded 5' primer with a J-beta primer mix, a second PCR ran for roughly 6 to 12 cycles. Every cDNA molecule carried a tag from a template-switch adaptor bearing 12 random nucleotides. TCRdb itself ran the 5' RACE reads through MiXCR, one entry per CDR3 protein. Among more than 450,000 distinct CDR3 sequences listed, roughly a quarter were seen once. Per-sample yields of isolated PBMCs were at least 6 million. The CDR3 is 19 amino acids. These same records also appear under a second study, on T cells of mothers and their children. That work adds: From each mother came over 9 million TCR beta CDR3 reads, and from each child came roughly 2.9 million.

This clonotype was sampled from a boy between 2 and 10 years old in good health. The sequenced sample was blood. This chain connects TRBV12-3 or TRBV12-4 to TRBJ2-4; 7 bases map to TRBD2. The CDR3 nucleotides read TGTGCCGGCAGTTTCCCTCTAGCGGAGGCGGGCCTAGCCAAAAACATTCAGTACTTC. This translates into CAGSFPLAEAGLAKNIQYF.